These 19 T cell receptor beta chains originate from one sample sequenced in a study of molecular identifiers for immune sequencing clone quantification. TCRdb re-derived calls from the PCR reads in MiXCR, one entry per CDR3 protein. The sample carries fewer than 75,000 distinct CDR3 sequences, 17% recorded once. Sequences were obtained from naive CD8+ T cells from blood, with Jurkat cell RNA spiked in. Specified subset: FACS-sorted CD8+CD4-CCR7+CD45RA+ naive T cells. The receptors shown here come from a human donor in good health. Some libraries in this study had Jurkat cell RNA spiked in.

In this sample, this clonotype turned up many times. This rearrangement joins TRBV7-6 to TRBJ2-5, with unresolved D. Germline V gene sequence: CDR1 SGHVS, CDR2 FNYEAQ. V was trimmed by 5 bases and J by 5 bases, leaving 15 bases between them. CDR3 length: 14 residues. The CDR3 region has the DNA TGTGCCAGCAGCATATGGACCCTTCAGGAGACCCAGTACTTC. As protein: CASSIWTLQETQYF.

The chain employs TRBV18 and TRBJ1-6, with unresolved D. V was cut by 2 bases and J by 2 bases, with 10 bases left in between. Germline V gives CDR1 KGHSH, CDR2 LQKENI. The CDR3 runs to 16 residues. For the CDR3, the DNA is TGTGCCAGCTCACCAAGGGATAGGACCTATAATTCACCCCTCCACTTT. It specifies CASSPRDRTYNSPLHF.

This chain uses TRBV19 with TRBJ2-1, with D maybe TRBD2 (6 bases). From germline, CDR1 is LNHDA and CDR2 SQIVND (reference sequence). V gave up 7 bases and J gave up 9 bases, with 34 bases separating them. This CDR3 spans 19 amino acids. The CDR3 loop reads CASTSSDPGSGTLHSEQFF. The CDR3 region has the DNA TGTGCCAGTACGTCTTCCGACCCTGGGTCGGGGACTCTTCACAGTGAGCAGTTCTTC.

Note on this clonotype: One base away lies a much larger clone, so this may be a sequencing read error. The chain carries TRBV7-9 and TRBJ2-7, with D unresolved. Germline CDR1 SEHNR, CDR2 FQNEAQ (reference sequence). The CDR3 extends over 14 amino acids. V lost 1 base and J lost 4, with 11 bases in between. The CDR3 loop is CASSLEVDDYEQYF. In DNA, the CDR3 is TGTGCCAGCAGCTTAGAAGTGGATGATTACGAGCAGTACTTC.

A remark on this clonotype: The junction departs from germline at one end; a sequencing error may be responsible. In DNA form, the CDR3 reads TGTGCCAGCAGCTTCGTGACTAGCTCGGATGAGCAGTTCTTC. Translating gives CASSFVTSSDEQFF. This chain uses TRBV5-3 with TRBJ2-1, with TRBD2 matching 7 bases. TRBV5-3 is an ORF; its function is uncertain. The CDR3 extends over 14 amino acids.

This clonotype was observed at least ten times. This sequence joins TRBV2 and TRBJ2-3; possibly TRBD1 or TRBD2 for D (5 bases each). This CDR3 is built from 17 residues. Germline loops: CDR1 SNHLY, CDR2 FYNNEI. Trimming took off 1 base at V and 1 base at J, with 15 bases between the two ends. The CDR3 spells CASSEGRGPRGTDTQYF. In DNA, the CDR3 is TGTGCCAGCAGTGAAGGAAGGGGACCCCGGGGCACAGATACGCAGTATTTT.

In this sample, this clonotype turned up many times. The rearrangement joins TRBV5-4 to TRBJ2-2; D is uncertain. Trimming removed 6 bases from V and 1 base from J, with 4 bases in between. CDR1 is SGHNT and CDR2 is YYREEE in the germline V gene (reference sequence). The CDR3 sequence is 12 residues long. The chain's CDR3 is CASTQNTGELFF. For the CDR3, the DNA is TGTGCCAGCACTCAGAACACCGGGGAGCTGTTTTTT.

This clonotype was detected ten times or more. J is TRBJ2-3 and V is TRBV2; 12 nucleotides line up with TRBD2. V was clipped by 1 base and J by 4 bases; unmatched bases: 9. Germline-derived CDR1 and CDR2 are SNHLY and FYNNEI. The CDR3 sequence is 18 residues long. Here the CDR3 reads CASSEGLAGVGVADTQYF. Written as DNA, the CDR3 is TGTGCCAGCAGTGAAGGACTAGCGGGAGTTGGTGTGGCAGATACGCAGTATTTT. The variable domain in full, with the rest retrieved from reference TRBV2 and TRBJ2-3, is EPEVTQTPSHQVTQMGQEVILRCVPISNHLYFYWYRQILGQKVEFLVSFYNNEISEKSEIFDDQFSVERPDGSNFTLKIRSTKLEDSAMYFCASSEGLAGVGVADTQYFGPGTRLTVL.

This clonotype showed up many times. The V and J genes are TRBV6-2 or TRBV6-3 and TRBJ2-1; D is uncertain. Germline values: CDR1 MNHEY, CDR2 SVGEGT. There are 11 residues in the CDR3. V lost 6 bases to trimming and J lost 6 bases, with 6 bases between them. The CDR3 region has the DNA TGTGCCAGCAGATCTACCAATGAGCAGTTCTTC. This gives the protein CASRSTNEQFF.

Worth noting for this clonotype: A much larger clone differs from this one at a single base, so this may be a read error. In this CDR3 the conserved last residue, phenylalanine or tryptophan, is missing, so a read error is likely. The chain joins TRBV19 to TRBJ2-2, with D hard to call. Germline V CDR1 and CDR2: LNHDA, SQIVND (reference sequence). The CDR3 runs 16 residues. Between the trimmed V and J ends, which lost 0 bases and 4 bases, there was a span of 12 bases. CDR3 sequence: CASSIDGVLPTGELFS. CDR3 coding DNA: TGTGCCAGTAGTATAGATGGCGTCTTACCCACCGGGGAGCTGTTTTCT.

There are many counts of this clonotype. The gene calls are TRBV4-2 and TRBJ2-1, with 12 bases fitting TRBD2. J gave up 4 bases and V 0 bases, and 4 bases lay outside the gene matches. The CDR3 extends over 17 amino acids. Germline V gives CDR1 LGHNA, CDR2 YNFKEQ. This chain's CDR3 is CASSQETGTSGYNEQFF. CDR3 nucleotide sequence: TGTGCCAGCAGCCAAGAAACCGGGACTAGCGGGTACAATGAGCAGTTCTTC.

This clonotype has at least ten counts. The CDR3 sequence: CATSRAPVGELFF. The CDR3 nucleotides read TGTGCCACCAGCAGAGCGCCGGTCGGGGAGCTGTTTTTT. The V call is TRBV15, the J call TRBJ2-2; unclear D gene. The V gene lost 1 base and the J gene lost 7 bases, with 7 bases spanning the gap. Germline V gene data show CDR1 as LNHNV and CDR2 as YYDKDF (reference sequence). This CDR3 region has 13 residues. Based on the CDR3 plus reference TRBV15 and TRBJ2-2, the full variable domain is DAMVIQNPRYQVTQFGKPVTLSCSQTLNHNVMYWYQQKSSQAPKLLFHYYDKDFNNEADTPDNFQSRRPNTSFCFLDIRSPGLGDTAMYLCATSRAPVGELFFGEGSRLTVL.

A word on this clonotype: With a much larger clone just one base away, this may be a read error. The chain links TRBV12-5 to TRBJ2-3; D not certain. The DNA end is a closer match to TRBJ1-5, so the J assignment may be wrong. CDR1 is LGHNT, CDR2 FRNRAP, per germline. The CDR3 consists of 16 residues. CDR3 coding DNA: TGTGCTAGTGGTTTGGGCCTGGCGGGAGTTACAGATACGCAGCATTTT. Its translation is CASGLGLAGVTDTQHF.

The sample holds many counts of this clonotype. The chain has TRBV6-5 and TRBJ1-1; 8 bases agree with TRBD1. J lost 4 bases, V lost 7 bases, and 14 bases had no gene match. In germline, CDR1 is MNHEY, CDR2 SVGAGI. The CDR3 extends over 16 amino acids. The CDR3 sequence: CASTLTTGDGSTEAFF. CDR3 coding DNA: TGTGCCAGCACCCTAACGACAGGGGATGGGAGCACTGAAGCTTTCTTT.

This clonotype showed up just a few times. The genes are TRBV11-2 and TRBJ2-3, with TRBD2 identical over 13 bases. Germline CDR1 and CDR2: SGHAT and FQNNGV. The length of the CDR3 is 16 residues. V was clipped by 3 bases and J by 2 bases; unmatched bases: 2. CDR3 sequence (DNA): TGTGCCAGCAGCTTTGGACTAGCGGGAGCCACAGATACGCAGTATTTT. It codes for CASSFGLAGATDTQYF.

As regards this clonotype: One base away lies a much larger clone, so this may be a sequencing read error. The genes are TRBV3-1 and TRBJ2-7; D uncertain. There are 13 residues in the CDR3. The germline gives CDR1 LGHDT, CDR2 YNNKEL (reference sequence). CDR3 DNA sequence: TGTGCCAGAAGCCAAGGGTACGGGTACGAGCAGTACTTC. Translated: CARSQGYGYEQYF.

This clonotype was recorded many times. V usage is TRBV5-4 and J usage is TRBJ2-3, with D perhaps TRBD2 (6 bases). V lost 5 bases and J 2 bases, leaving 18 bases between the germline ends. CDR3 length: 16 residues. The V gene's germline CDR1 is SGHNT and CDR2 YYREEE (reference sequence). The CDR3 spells CASRDRDSGPTDTQYF. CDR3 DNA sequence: TGTGCCAGCAGGGACCGGGACTCCGGGCCCACAGATACGCAGTATTTT.

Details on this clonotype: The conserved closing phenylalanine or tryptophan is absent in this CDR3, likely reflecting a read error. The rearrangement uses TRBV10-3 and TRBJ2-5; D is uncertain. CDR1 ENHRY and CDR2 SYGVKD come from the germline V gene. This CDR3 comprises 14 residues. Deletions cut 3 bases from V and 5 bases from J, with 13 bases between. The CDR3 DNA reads TGTGCCATCAGTGATCTCGGAATGGAGGAGACCCAGTACCTC. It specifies CAISDLGMEETQYL.

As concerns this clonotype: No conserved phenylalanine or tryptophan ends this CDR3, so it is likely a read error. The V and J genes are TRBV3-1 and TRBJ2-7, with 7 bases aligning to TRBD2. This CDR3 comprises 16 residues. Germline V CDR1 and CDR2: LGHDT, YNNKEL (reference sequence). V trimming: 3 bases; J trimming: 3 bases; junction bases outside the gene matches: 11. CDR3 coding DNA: TGTGCCAGCAGCCACAGCGGACTAGTGGGAGTCTACGAGCAGTACATC. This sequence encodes CASSHSGLVGVYEQYI.